The sequence of this TCR beta chain was determined in a study of long-term antiretroviral therapy in people with HIV (dated by TCRdb to between 2021 and 2022). Turning to the overall study: The earliest samples were collected about a decade before the 2015 WHO recommendation for immediate ART, when ART was typically delayed until CD4 counts fell. About 40% of the 30 participants with HIV were female. No cross-contamination during QIAcube processing was shown when test extractions of a monoclonal T-cell line were performed alongside a few dozen polyclonal samples. A retrospective serial study tested whether changes in peripheral blood TRB repertoire composition and diversity were associated with ART initiation and durable HIV suppression. A total of 192 cryopreserved PBMC samples came from 25 to 35 adults with confirmed HIV infection and were collected serially over a mean of roughly six years (range 1-12). What the work shows at the level of the full study, not this receptor alone: Unsorted PBMC were profiled instead of sorted CD4+ and CD8+ T cells because pre-ART samples had limited cell numbers. Owing to limited PBMC availability, only the TCR beta chain was sequenced, without alpha chain pairing. Narrower CDR3 length ranges were observed in HIV repertoires than in controls, and an antigen-experienced repertoire with only a slight naive shift after ART was suggested by the network structure. The samples were dated from about 2004 to 2018, and the ART regimens that were used may be less effective than current ART regimens. Expanded TRB clones identified before ART initiation dominated the repertoire at all time points, although this dominance fluctuated and declined in many PLHIV after ART. Inferences about post-ART repertoire changes were limited because no data were available on ART adherence, viral resistance or therapy changes. ART initiation was associated with a significant increase in TRB diversity, but diversity stayed significantly below transplant donor controls even after long-term ART.

To be included, a participant needed at least one PBMC sample from before ART initiation plus at least two post-ART samples. Every participant with HIV received treatment in the United States of America. Before DNA extraction, cryopreserved samples of about 0.95-11 million PBMC were thawed and then washed. At the time of the earliest PBMC sample, participants with HIV were aged between about 20 and 54 years. PBMC samples from each participant spanned 1-4 timepoints before ART initiation and 2-8 timepoints after ART initiation, with a median of 7 samples. For every participant, serial HIV viral load, CD4+ T-cell count, ART history and demographic data were obtained. Genomic DNA was extracted from unsorted PBMC with a Qiagen kit on a QIAcube, processed in batches of 12 samples. CDR1 and CDR2 were assigned from the germline V gene as LGHNT and FRNRAP. The CDR3 holds 19 amino acids from the cysteine to the valine. The retained sequence is limited to the CDR3, 57 bases, with the frame set at the first base. V and J are trimmed by 0 bases and 2 bases, and the gene matches miss 14 bases of the junction.

A word on this clone: The antigen this receptor binds is unknown. Base-call qualities are not available, and no considerably larger clone is one nucleotide away.

The immunoSEQ hsTCRB v3.0 assay was used at survey level resolution to sequence the TRB variable region. TRB sequencing targeted a depth of roughly 35,000-50,000 T-cell genomes per sample. Pooled TRB libraries were sequenced on an Illumina MiSeq with a v3 150-cycle kit. Concerning the study's data processing: Repertoire analysis ran in R within a reproducible Nextflow workflow covering QC, data transformation and analysis. LymphoSeq2, an R package for exploring AIRR-Seq data, was used to implement custom analyses. A few samples yielding fewer than 5000 total TRB sequences were excluded, leaving more than 150 analyzed HIV repertoires. Among the approximately 190 retained HIV repertoires, about 59 were collected before ART initiation and about 130 were collected after ART initiation. Repertoires were downsampled to 5000 TRB nucleotide sequences, with summary statistics averaged over 100 downsampling iterations. The analysis kept only TRB sequences whose CDR3 regions were at least seven amino acids long. Diversity was measured with a Shannon entropy-derived clonality score and the Gini coefficient. In the repertoire networks, any two of the top 5000 CDR3 amino acid sequences were connected whenever the two sequences differed by an edit distance of one. Antigen specificity groups and MHC restriction were predicted for TRB CDR3 amino acid sequences with GLIPH2. To flag known CMV, EBV, HIV or tissue antigen associations, CDR3 amino acid sequences were matched against VDJdb and McPAS-TCR. Pre-ART, post-ART and control groups were compared with Wilcoxon signed-rank tests and Holm-Bonferroni correction. In TCRdb, the immuneACCESS table is reduced to in-frame sequences with V and J assigned. These tables do not hold every clone; where another copy was compared, an unresolved V gene accounts for under half, and the others remain unexplained. V and J calls and clone size come straight from that table; D and trimming were deduced from the DNA. This sample lists 24,000 or so clones; around 86% were detected once. The ten top clones hold more than 3% of the sample.

The chain is assembled from TRBV12-5 and TRBJ2-7; 9 bases in the junction line up with TRBD2. The receptor comes from a woman aged 30 to 39 with HIV. Here the sequenced sample was unsorted PBMCs, taken 1.9 years after starting antiretroviral therapy. At the DNA level, the sequence is TGTGCTAGTGGTTTGGTACCGTCCCCGACTAGCGGATTCCCCTACGAGCAGTACGTC. Its protein reads: CASGLVPSPTSGFPYEQYV.